Listed here are 30 T cell receptor beta chains from one sample, sequenced in a study of tumour-infiltrating T cells in Burkitt lymphoma. Data came from immunoSEQ multiplex PCR; TCRdb stores just in-frame clones and leaves some out. The table includes about 1,600 clones, roughly 39% detected once. Sequencing input: tumor tissue. The source is a human donor with Burkitt lymphoma.

V gene TRBV5-5 combines with J gene TRBJ1-1; D not certain. This CDR3 contains 14 residues. V was cut by 2 bases and J by 0 bases, with 8 bases left in between. Germline CDR1 is SGHKS and CDR2 is YYEKEE (reference sequence). The CDR3 DNA follows: TGTGCCAGCAGCTTTGCAGAACTGAACACTGAAGCTTTCTTT. This encodes CASSFAELNTEAFF.

In this sample, this clone turned up a few times. The chain carries TRBV7-8 and TRBJ1-1; D ambiguous. Germline loops: CDR1 SGHVS, CDR2 FQNEAQ. The germline V and J ends were trimmed by 1 base and 5 bases, with 14 bases remaining between them. This CDR3 has 15 amino acids. The CDR3 sequence is CASSLGLGGWTEAFF. The CDR3 bases are TGTGCCAGCAGCTTAGGGCTGGGCGGTTGGACTGAAGCTTTCTTT.

The CDR3 coding sequence is TGTGCCAGCAGCTTAGGCTACTCGGCGACTGAAGCTTTCTTT. It is translated as CASSLGYSATEAFF. The rearrangement joins TRBV13 to TRBJ1-1, with D unclear. Trimming shortened V by 0 bases and J by 5 bases, and 10 bases separated the two germline ends. The CDR3 is made up of 14 amino acids. Germline V CDR1 and CDR2: PRHDT, FYEKMQ (reference sequence).

This clone has only a few counts. The rearrangement joins TRBV5-1 to TRBJ2-1; 9 bases line up with TRBD2. Unmatched junction bases numbered 8, after V lost 4 bases and J lost 6 bases. Germline CDR1 reads SGHRS; CDR2 reads YFSETQ. The CDR3 spans 15 residues. The CDR3 loop reads CASSMPGLALNEQFF. DNA of the CDR3: TGCGCCAGCAGCATGCCGGGACTAGCCCTCAATGAGCAGTTCTTC. The full variable domain, with the rest looked up from reference TRBV5-1 and TRBJ2-1, is KAGVTQTPRYLIKTRGQQVTLSCSPISGHRSVSWYQQTPGQGLQFLFEYFSETQRNKGNFPGRFSGRQFSNSRSEMNVSTLELGDSALYLCASSMPGLALNEQFFGPGTRLTVL.

This clone showed up just a few times. The CDR3 loop reads CSAAELHEQYF. As DNA, the CDR3 is TGCAGCGCCGCAGAGCTCCACGAGCAGTACTTC. The gene calls are TRBV29-1 and TRBJ2-7; D gene uncertain. CDR1 is SQVTM, CDR2 ANQGSEA, per germline. This CDR3 has 11 residues. With 7 bases removed from V and 5 bases from J, the gap between germline ends came to 12 bases.

The J gene is TRBJ2-1, the V gene TRBV9, with 13 positions matching TRBD2. The CDR3 is 15 residues long. V shed 3 bases, J shed 8 bases, and the junction held 5 bases outside the gene matches. Germline-derived CDR1 and CDR2 are SGDLS and YYNGEE. The CDR3 DNA sequence: TGTGCCAGCAGCGGTGGACTAGCGGGGGACCATGAGCAGTTCTTC. Translation gives CASSGGLAGDHEQFF. The full variable domain, its missing parts supplied by reference TRBV9 and TRBJ2-1, is DSGVTQTPKHLITATGQRVTLRCSPRSGDLSVYWYQQSLDQGLQFLIQYYNGEERAKGNILERFSAQQFPDLHSELNLSSLELGDSALYFCASSGGLAGDHEQFFGPGTRLTVL.

The chain carries TRBV29-1 and TRBJ2-7, with unresolved D. This CDR3 has 14 residues. V lost 4 bases to trimming and J lost 0 bases, with 13 bases between them. Per germline, CDR1 SQVTM and CDR2 ANQGSEA. CDR3 sequence: CSVASAPSSYEQYF. CDR3 sequence (DNA): TGCAGCGTTGCGTCGGCACCTTCCTCCTACGAGCAGTACTTC.

The sample holds a few counts of this clone. The rearrangement links TRBV5-1 to TRBJ1-2, with D perhaps matching TRBD1 (6 bases). From germline, CDR1 is SGHRS and CDR2 YFSETQ. The CDR3 has 13 amino acids. V gave up 3 bases and J gave up 6 bases, with 12 bases separating them. CDR3 loop: CASSWSEGDGYTF. The CDR3 DNA reads as TGCGCCAGCAGCTGGTCGGAGGGGGATGGCTACACCTTC. Filled out from reference TRBV5-1 and TRBJ1-2, the complete variable domain reads KAGVTQTPRYLIKTRGQQVTLSCSPISGHRSVSWYQQTPGQGLQFLFEYFSETQRNKGNFPGRFSGRQFSNSRSEMNVSTLELGDSALYLCASSWSEGDGYTFGSGTRLTVV.

The rearrangement uses TRBV29-1 and TRBJ1-5; TRBD1 is a possible D gene (5 bases). This CDR3 is built from 13 residues. Germline CDR1 is SQVTM and CDR2 is ANQGSEA. Trimming pared 4 bases from V and 1 base from J, leaving 8 bases between. In nucleotides, the CDR3 is TGCAGCGTTGTTTGGGGGAGCAATCAGCCCCAGCATTTT. Its protein product is CSVVWGSNQPQHF. Using reference TRBV29-1 and TRBJ1-5 for the parts outside the CDR3, the full variable domain is SAVISQKPSRDICQRGTSLTIQCQVDSQVTMMFWYRQQPGQSLTLIATANQGSEATYESGFVIDKFPISRPNLTFSTLTVSNMSPEDSSIYLCSVVWGSNQPQHFGDGTRLSIL.

This clone was detected only a few times. The rearrangement links TRBV30 to TRBJ1-1; D is uncertain. In germline, CDR1 is GTSNPN, CDR2 SVGIG (reference sequence). Trimming took 4 bases from V and 1 from J, leaving 10 bases between them. This CDR3 contains 13 residues. CDR3 nucleotide sequence: TGTGCCTGGACGTACAGCCCGAACACTGAAGCTTTCTTT. Translated: CAWTYSPNTEAFF.

This clone was detected once. V usage is TRBV6-5 and J usage is TRBJ2-7; tentatively, D is TRBD1 (6 bases). V lost 6 bases, J lost 3 bases, and 12 bases lay in between. Germline V gene lookup returns CDR1 MNHEY and CDR2 SVGAGI. The CDR3 consists of 13 residues. The CDR3 spells CASRQGQIYEQYF. The CDR3 DNA follows: TGTGCCAGCAGACAAGGACAGATCTACGAGCAGTACTTC.

This chain connects TRBV5-1 to TRBJ1-6, with TRBD1 as a possible D gene (5 bases). Germline assignment: CDR1 SGHRS and CDR2 YFSETQ. The CDR3 loop spans 16 amino acids. The ends were cut back, 0 bases at V and 9 bases at J, with 16 bases in the middle. The CDR3 bases are TGCGCCAGCAGCTTGGACTCGGGGCGGCTAGGTTCACCCCTCCACTTT. Translating gives CASSLDSGRLGSPLHF.

The J gene is TRBJ2-7, the V gene TRBV4-1; 8 nucleotides line up with TRBD2. The J segment lost 0 bases and the V segment lost 0 bases, leaving 4 bases of the junction unmatched. The CDR3 runs 16 residues. Per germline, CDR1 MGHRA and CDR2 YSYEKL. DNA for the CDR3: TGCGCCAGCAGCCAAGAGGCACTAGCGGCCTCCTACGAGCAGTACTTC. Translated: CASSQEALAASYEQYF.

The chain has TRBV6-5 and TRBJ1-5; no definite D call. V lost 6 bases to trimming and J lost 0 bases, with 12 bases between them. In germline, CDR1 is MNHEY, CDR2 SVGAGI. This CDR3 region has 15 residues. DNA for the CDR3: TGTGCCAGCAGCCCCCTCCAGTATAGCAATCAGCCCCAGCATTTT. Protein product: CASSPLQYSNQPQHF.

The sample holds a few counts of this clone. The rearrangement uses TRBV6-1 and TRBJ2-7; D is ambiguous. The CDR3 runs 13 residues. Trimming stripped 8 bases from V and 6 bases from J, with 17 bases between. Germline CDR1 MNHNS, CDR2 SASEGT. Here the CDR3 reads CASEYDLAAEQYF. CDR3 in DNA: TGTGCCAGCGAGTACGATTTGGCCGCCGAGCAGTACTTC.

The chain couples TRBV19 to TRBJ1-5; no firm D call. Germline lookup yields CDR1 LNHDA and CDR2 SQIVND (reference sequence). Between the trimmed V and J ends, which lost 8 bases and 0 bases, there was a span of 23 bases. This CDR3 is 18 amino acids long. The CDR3, as DNA: TGTGCCAGTTCATTAGCGCAGTTAACCTTGGTTAGCAATCAGCCCCAGCATTTT. Translated: CASSLAQLTLVSNQPQHF.

The genes are TRBV6-6 and TRBJ1-5; D gene ambiguous. From germline, CDR1 is MNHNY and CDR2 SVGAGI (reference sequence). The CDR3 has 11 amino acids. V was shortened by 6 bases and J by 4 bases, with 4 bases between the two germline ends. Here the CDR3 reads CASRRNQPQHF. The CDR3 DNA sequence: TGTGCCAGCAGGCGTAATCAGCCCCAGCATTTT.

This chain uses TRBV2 with TRBJ2-3; D remains unclear. The V and J ends lost 7 bases and 0 bases respectively, with 5 bases between them. The CDR3 runs 12 residues. Germline V gene sequence: CDR1 SNHLY, CDR2 FYNNEI. The CDR3 DNA reads as TGTGCCAGCAACAACAGCACAGATACGCAGTATTTT. Amino acids: CASNNSTDTQYF.

The V gene is TRBV19, the J gene TRBJ1-5; D gene uncertain. V lost 3 bases and J 6 bases, leaving 15 bases between the germline ends. The CDR3 totals 15 residues. CDR1 is LNHDA, CDR2 SQIVND, per germline (reference sequence). CDR3 protein: CASSIFYGEGQPQHF. The CDR3, as DNA: TGTGCCAGTAGTATCTTTTACGGGGAAGGTCAGCCCCAGCATTTT.

This clone appeared once. The rearrangement uses TRBV14 and TRBJ2-5; no definite D call. The CDR3 runs 17 residues. Trimming shortened V by 0 bases and J by 7 bases, and 21 bases separated the two germline ends. Germline values: CDR1 SGHDN, CDR2 FVKESK. The CDR3 spells CASSQDLTLRASGTQYF. The CDR3 nucleotides read TGTGCCAGCAGCCAAGATCTAACTCTACGAGCTTCGGGGACCCAGTACTTC.

This rearrangement joins TRBV13 to TRBJ2-5; D ambiguous. Germline CDR1 and CDR2: PRHDT and FYEKMQ (reference sequence). Trimming cost V 2 bases and J 4 bases, with 8 bases left between them. The CDR3 sequence is 13 residues long. CDR3 in amino acids: CASSLNRRETQYF. CDR3 bases: TGTGCCAGCAGCTTAAATCGGAGAGAGACCCAGTACTTC.

This clone was seen more than once but under ten times. This chain connects TRBV9 to TRBJ2-7; D perhaps matches TRBD2 (6 bases). V lost 4 bases and J lost 5, with 16 bases in between. The CDR3 loop spans 14 amino acids. Per germline, CDR1 SGDLS and CDR2 YYNGEE. CDR3 bases: TGTGCCAGCAGCCCGACTAGTACGTTTGACGAGCAGTACTTC. Translation: CASSPTSTFDEQYF.

The chain joins TRBV6-6 to TRBJ2-1; 8 nucleotides align to TRBD2. CDR3 length: 14 amino acids. V shed 5 bases and J 6 bases; nucleotides not matched to a gene: 6. From germline, CDR1 is MNHNY and CDR2 SVGAGI (reference sequence). CDR3 nucleotide sequence: TGTGCCAGCAGTGATCCCGGGACTAGCAATGAGCAGTTCTTC. The encoded protein is CASSDPGTSNEQFF.

The chain couples TRBV9 to TRBJ1-6, with D hard to call. The CDR3 runs to 17 residues. From germline, CDR1 is SGDLS and CDR2 YYNGEE. The V end lost 4 bases, the J end lost 4 bases, and 18 bases lay between the germline ends. DNA of the CDR3: TGTGCCAGCAGCCCCCGAGGGCGGGAATGGTATAATTCACCCCTCCACTTT. Residues: CASSPRGREWYNSPLHF. Full variable domain (remainder filled in from reference TRBV9 and TRBJ1-6): DSGVTQTPKHLITATGQRVTLRCSPRSGDLSVYWYQQSLDQGLQFLIQYYNGEERAKGNILERFSAQQFPDLHSELNLSSLELGDSALYFCASSPRGREWYNSPLHFGNGTRLTVT.

The gene calls are TRBV6-5 and TRBJ2-7; D is undetermined. V lost 6 bases and J lost 0, with 15 bases in between. Germline CDR1 reads MNHEY; CDR2 reads SVGAGI. This CDR3 comprises 15 residues. In nucleotides, the CDR3 is TGTGCCAGCAGCCTCGTGGGTAAAAGCTCCTACGAGCAGTACTTC. Its protein is CASSLVGKSSYEQYF.

This clone was seen more than once but under ten times. The V and J genes are TRBV18 and TRBJ1-2; no reliable D call. In germline, CDR1 is KGHSH, CDR2 LQKENI. CDR3 size: 14 residues. V was cut by 0 bases and J by 8 bases, with 13 bases left in between. In DNA, the CDR3 is TGTGCCAGCTCACCACCAGACCGCCCTATGGGCTACACCTTC. Amino acids: CASSPPDRPMGYTF.

This clone appeared a few times. The chain is built from TRBV2 and TRBJ1-5, with TRBD1 as a possible D gene (6 bases). This CDR3 is built from 13 residues. The V end was cut by 8 bases, the J end by 4 bases, with 12 bases between. The germline V gene has CDR1 SNHLY and CDR2 FYNNEI. CDR3 sequence: CASCRGYNQPQHF. In DNA, the CDR3 is TGTGCCAGCTGCAGGGGTTATAATCAGCCCCAGCATTTT.

The chain is built from TRBV6-5 and TRBJ2-7; 8 bases are a match to TRBD1. The germline V gene encodes CDR1 MNHEY and CDR2 SVGAGI. The V and J ends lost 4 bases and 1 base, in that order; junction bases with no gene match: 9. CDR3 length equals 16 residues. CDR3 DNA sequence: TGTGCCAGCAGTTCTCCCCGGACAGGGTGGTCCTACGAGCAGTACTTC. It codes for CASSSPRTGWSYEQYF.

The chain employs TRBV29-1 and TRBJ2-7, with D possibly TRBD1 on 7 matching bases. The V gene's germline CDR1 is SQVTM and CDR2 ANQGSEA. With 4 bases removed from V and 4 bases from J, the gap between germline ends came to 11 bases. The CDR3 contains 12 residues. The CDR3 nucleotides are TGCAGCGTTGCAGGGGGGCAGTACGAGCAGTACTTC. Residues: CSVAGGQYEQYF.

This sequence joins TRBV7-2 and TRBJ1-4; 7 nucleotides align to TRBD1. Per germline, CDR1 SGHTA and CDR2 FQGNSA. J was trimmed by 1 base and V by 3 bases; bases with no gene match: 2. This CDR3 is built from 15 residues. The chain's CDR3 is CASSLYRGTNEKLFF. CDR3 DNA sequence: TGTGCCAGCAGCTTGTACAGGGGAACTAATGAAAAACTGTTTTTT.